The 18 T cell receptor beta chains reported below all come from one sample, sequenced in a study of blood T cells in healthy people across ages. A second 7 to 11 cycle PCR used barcoded and J-beta primers. TCRdb ran MiXCR on the 5' RACE reads and lists one entry per CDR3 protein. Of 650,000 to 800,000 distinct CDR3 sequences listed, under 45% are singletons. Input material: blood. The receptors were sampled from a man aged 55 to 70 in good health.

This clonotype was seen a handful of times. V gene TRBV10-3 combines with J gene TRBJ2-3, with 14 nucleotides matching TRBD2. Germline V lookup: CDR1 ENHRY, CDR2 SYGVKD. Losses at the gene ends were 2 bases for V and 4 bases for J; bases not matched to a gene: 5. The CDR3 runs to 17 residues. The CDR3 loop reads CAISEPSGLAGADTQYF. The CDR3, as DNA: TGTGCCATCAGTGAGCCCTCGGGACTAGCGGGAGCAGATACGCAGTATTTT.

On this clonotype itself: One junction end does not reproduce the germline sequence, and a read error may be involved. V usage is TRBV9 and J usage is TRBJ2-5; D remains unclear. The CDR3 loop spans 15 amino acids. Germline-derived CDR1 and CDR2 are SGDLS and YYNGEE. The chain's CDR3 is CASSASPRIQATQYF. CDR3 sequence (DNA): TGTGCCAGCAGCGCAAGTCCTAGGATTCAAGCGACCCAGTACTTC.

The rearrangement uses TRBV20-1 and TRBJ1-5; a weak D match, TRBD1 (5 bases). CDR1 and CDR2 (germline): DFQATT, SNEGSKA (reference sequence). The CDR3 consists of 14 residues. V lost 6 bases and J 2 bases, leaving 14 bases between the germline ends. In DNA form, the CDR3 reads TGCAGTGCCAAAGGGGAGGTTGGCAATCAGCCCCAGCATTTT. The encoded protein is CSAKGEVGNQPQHF.

This clonotype was seen only a few times. CDR3 bases: TGTGCCAGCAGCCGGAGCCTCTCCTACAATGAGCAGTTCTTC. Translation gives CASSRSLSYNEQFF. V usage is TRBV7-2 and J usage is TRBJ2-1; D not resolved. The CDR3 spans 14 residues. Trimming removed 5 bases from V and 0 bases from J, with 8 bases in between. CDR1 and CDR2 (germline): SGHTA, FQGNSA. The full variable domain, its missing parts supplied by reference TRBV7-2 and TRBJ2-1, is GAGVSQSPSNKVTEKGKDVELRCDPISGHTALYWYRQSLGQGLEFLIYFQGNSAPDKSGLPSDRFSAERTGGSVSTLTIQRTQQEDSAVYLCASSRSLSYNEQFFGPGTRLTVL.

This clonotype was picked up one time. The rearrangement joins TRBV6-2 or TRBV6-3 to TRBJ1-4; 10 positions match TRBD1. Germline CDR1 is MNHEY and CDR2 is SVGEGT. J lost 8 bases, V lost 6 bases, and 9 bases had no gene match. The CDR3 has 15 amino acids. The CDR3 DNA follows: TGTGCCAGCAGAAGACCGGGACAGGGGCGAGAAAAACTGTTTTTT. Protein: CASRRPGQGREKLFF.

The CDR3 DNA is TGTGCCAGCAGCAAATCCGGGACTATACAAGAGACCCAGTACTTC. This sequence encodes CASSKSGTIQETQYF. V usage is TRBV7-3 and J usage is TRBJ2-5, with 7 bases matching TRBD2. From germline, CDR1 is SGHTA and CDR2 FQGTGA. After removal of 5 bases from V and 2 bases from J, the junction contained 8 bases not matched to a gene. The CDR3 is made up of 15 amino acids.

The chain couples TRBV5-1 to TRBJ2-2; D possibly corresponds to TRBD1 (6 bases). The CDR3 has 15 residues. Trimming took 0 bases from V and 3 from J, leaving 9 bases between them. The germline CDR1 and CDR2 sequences are SGHRS and YFSETQ. The CDR3 coding sequence is TGCGCCAGCAGCTTGGACAGGGTTGACACCGGGGAGCTGTTTTTT. Protein: CASSLDRVDTGELFF.

The rearrangement links TRBV5-1 to TRBJ2-7; TRBD1 agrees at 8 bases. The CDR3 has 16 amino acids. With V trimmed by 3 bases and J by 1 base, 9 bases remained unmatched. Germline V gives CDR1 SGHRS, CDR2 YFSETQ. This CDR3 is CASSSDGQGLSYEQYF. The CDR3, as DNA: TGCGCCAGCAGCTCCGATGGACAGGGTTTATCCTACGAGCAGTACTTC. The full variable domain, in which reference TRBV5-1 and TRBJ2-7 provide the parts outside the CDR3, is KAGVTQTPRYLIKTRGQQVTLSCSPISGHRSVSWYQQTPGQGLQFLFEYFSETQRNKGNFPGRFSGRQFSNSRSEMNVSTLELGDSALYLCASSSDGQGLSYEQYFGPGTRLTVT.

This sequence joins TRBV25-1 and TRBJ2-1, with 8 bases aligning to TRBD2. Germline V gene data show CDR1 as MGHDK and CDR2 as SYGVNS. This CDR3 is 17 amino acids long. V shed 7 bases, J shed 6 bases, and the junction held 17 bases outside the gene matches. The CDR3 reads CASTASLLAASFNEQFF. CDR3 nucleotides: TGTGCCAGCACTGCCTCGCTACTAGCGGCTTCTTTCAATGAGCAGTTCTTC.

The rearrangement joins TRBV9 to TRBJ2-1, with D possibly TRBD2 on 7 matching bases. The CDR3 length is 15 residues. CDR1 is SGDLS, CDR2 YYNGEE, per germline. Trimming took 0 bases from V and 5 from J, leaving 12 bases between them. The DNA of the CDR3 is TGTGCCAGCAGCGTAGGGGGGGGCACCCACAATGAGCAGTTCTTC. This encodes CASSVGGGTHNEQFF.

The gene calls are TRBV6-2 or TRBV6-3 and TRBJ2-3, with TRBD1 matching over 9 bases. After removal of 6 bases from V and 2 bases from J, the junction contained 6 bases not matched to a gene. The germline V gene encodes CDR1 MNHEY and CDR2 SVGEGT. The CDR3 runs 15 residues. The CDR3 DNA reads TGTGCCAGCAGACCGGGACAGGGTTTCACAGATACGCAGTATTTT. Translating it yields CASRPGQGFTDTQYF.

V usage is TRBV20-1 and J usage is TRBJ1-5, with a possible D match to TRBD1 (6 bases). CDR1 DFQATT and CDR2 SNEGSKA come from the germline V gene (reference sequence). The CDR3 loop spans 15 amino acids. The V gene lost 4 bases and the J gene lost 1 base, with 14 bases spanning the gap. The CDR3 DNA is TGCAGTGCTAATTCGGACAGCAGAAGCAATCAGCCCCAGCATTTT. Its protein is CSANSDSRSNQPQHF.

The gene calls are TRBV3-1 and TRBJ2-5; D is ambiguous. Trimming stripped 0 bases from V and 5 bases from J, with 13 bases between. CDR3 size: 15 residues. Per germline, CDR1 LGHDT and CDR2 YNNKEL (reference sequence). Here the CDR3 DNA reads TGTGCCAGCAGCCAAGATGGCGAAACGCGGGAGACCCAGTACTTC. Its protein is CASSQDGETRETQYF.

This chain joins TRBV30 and TRBJ2-1; D is undetermined. Germline CDR1 is GTSNPN and CDR2 is SVGIG (reference sequence). The CDR3 extends over 13 amino acids. V lost 0 bases and J 7 bases, leaving 10 bases between the germline ends. CDR3 sequence (DNA): TGTGCCTGGAGTGTACACTCTGGGAATGAGCAGTTCTTC. It yields the protein CAWSVHSGNEQFF.

The V and J genes are TRBV28 and TRBJ2-7; no clear D. CDR1 is MDHEN and CDR2 is SYDVKM in the germline V gene. V lost 2 bases to trimming and J lost 2 bases, with 7 bases between them. The CDR3 has 13 amino acids. This CDR3 reads CASSLADAYEQYF. CDR3 bases: TGTGCCAGCAGTTTAGCGGATGCCTACGAGCAGTACTTC.

The rearrangement uses TRBV5-1 and TRBJ2-5; D is possibly TRBD2 (5 bases). V gave up 7 bases and J gave up 4 bases, with 14 bases separating them. Germline V lookup: CDR1 SGHRS, CDR2 YFSETQ. The CDR3 is 13 amino acids. DNA of the CDR3: TGCGCCAGCCAGGTAGGCGGAGGAGAGACCCAGTACTTC. Its protein is CASQVGGGETQYF.

The sample holds a few counts of this clonotype. The chain combines TRBV12-3 or TRBV12-4 with TRBJ2-7; D is unresolved. The length of the CDR3 is 14 residues. V lost 2 bases to trimming and J lost 2 bases, with 10 bases between them. DNA for the CDR3: TGTGCCAGCAGTTTACAAGGTCCCACCTACGAGCAGTACTTC. Residues: CASSLQGPTYEQYF.

The chain uses TRBV15 and TRBJ2-1, with D unresolved. CDR1 is LNHNV and CDR2 is YYDKDF in the germline V gene (reference sequence). Trimming took off 2 bases at V and 14 bases at J, with 13 bases between the two ends. This CDR3 is built from 12 residues. The CDR3 bases are TGTGCCACCAGCAGAACGGGCTCCAGTGAGTTCTTC. Protein product: CATSRTGSSEFF.